The 14 T cell receptor beta chains below come from one sample, sequenced in a study of blood T cell repertoires in COVID-19. Only in-frame clones appear in the TCRdb table, and some are missing; sequencing was by immunoSEQ multiplex PCR. The sample has around 220,000 clones, 85% to 90% seen once; the top ten hold approximately 4.8%. Sequenced sample: peripheral blood. All receptors derive from a man between 50 and 59 years old with acute or convalescent COVID-19.

The rearrangement uses TRBV2 and TRBJ2-5, with 10 bases fitting TRBD1. The ends lost 4 bases at V and 5 bases at J; junction bases unmatched: 4. CDR3 size: 14 residues. Germline CDR1 and CDR2: SNHLY and FYNNEI. CDR3 region: CASSGGQGYETQYF. For the CDR3, the DNA is TGTGCCAGCAGTGGGGGACAGGGGTACGAGACCCAGTACTTC.

The chain uses TRBV3-1 (or the pseudogene TRBV3-2) and TRBJ1-2; 8 bases line up with TRBD1. V dropped 5 bases and J dropped 4; count of bases not matched to a gene: 9. This CDR3 region has 15 residues. CDR1 is LGHDT and CDR2 is YNNKEL in the germline V gene (reference sequence). The CDR3 DNA follows: TGTGCCAGCAGCGCCCCTCGGACAGGGTTCTATGGCTACACCTTC. Translating gives CASSAPRTGFYGYTF.

This chain connects TRBV29-1 to TRBJ2-1; 8 bases line up with TRBD1. This CDR3 has 13 amino acids. The J segment lost 4 bases and the V segment lost 6 bases, leaving 5 bases of the junction unmatched. Germline CDR1 reads SQVTM; CDR2 reads ANQGSEA. The CDR3 loop is CSVSGTGYNEQFF. The CDR3 DNA follows: TGCAGCGTCTCCGGGACAGGATACAATGAGCAGTTCTTC.

This clone was seen once. CDR3 amino acids: CAITDTVNSGNTIYF. For the CDR3, the DNA is TGTGCCATCACCGACACCGTAAACTCTGGAAACACCATATATTTT. The chain employs TRBV10-3 and TRBJ1-3; D is ambiguous. The CDR3 has 15 amino acids. The V end lost 7 bases, the J end lost 0 bases, and 13 bases lay between the germline ends. Germline V CDR1 and CDR2: ENHRY, SYGVKD.

The J gene is TRBJ2-1, the V gene TRBV7-8; D remains unclear. Germline V gene sequence: CDR1 SGHVS, CDR2 FQNEAQ. There are 14 residues in the CDR3. V lost 5 bases and J 5 bases, leaving 13 bases between the germline ends. CDR3 nucleotides: TGTGCCAGCAGCCCAGAAAGACTCGACAATGAGCAGTTCTTC. Its translation is CASSPERLDNEQFF.

This chain connects TRBV5-6 to TRBJ1-2; D is unclear. V was shortened by 1 base and J by 6 bases, with 4 bases between the two germline ends. Germline CDR1 SGHDT, CDR2 YYEEEE. The CDR3 loop spans 11 amino acids. The CDR3 sequence: CASSLYNGYTF. DNA of the CDR3: TGTGCCAGCAGCTTGTATAATGGCTACACCTTC.

V and J are TRBV4-1 and TRBJ2-7; TRBD2 matches 12 bases. The ends lost 4 bases at V and 2 bases at J; junction bases unmatched: 12. Germline V gene data show CDR1 as MGHRA and CDR2 as YSYEKL. The CDR3 covers 18 residues. This CDR3 is CASSRRLAGARDTYEQYF. Here the CDR3 DNA reads TGCGCCAGCAGCCGACGACTAGCGGGGGCTCGGGATACCTACGAGCAGTACTTC.

The rearrangement links TRBV27 to TRBJ1-1, with TRBD1 matching 7 bases. Germline V CDR1 and CDR2: MNHEY, SMNVEV (reference sequence). The CDR3 consists of 14 residues. With 7 bases clipped from V and 5 bases from J, the junction kept 10 bases outside the gene matches. CDR3 nucleotide sequence: TGTGCCAGCAAAGGGGGACAGTCCCTTACTGAAGCTTTCTTT. This encodes CASKGGQSLTEAFF.

This clone was observed once. V usage is TRBV10-2 and J usage is TRBJ1-3, with 9 bases identical to TRBD1. The length of the CDR3 is 17 residues. Germline-derived CDR1 and CDR2 are WSHSY and SAAADI. V gave up 7 bases and J gave up 3 bases; unmatched junction bases: 13. CDR3 in DNA: TGCGCCAGCACCAGCCTACCGGGACAGGGATTTGGAAACACCATATATTTT. Its protein is CASTSLPGQGFGNTIYF.

This clone was recorded a few times. V and J are TRBV2 and TRBJ2-2, with 9 bases lining up with TRBD1. The CDR3 consists of 17 residues. Germline V lookup: CDR1 SNHLY, CDR2 FYNNEI. V was pared by 7 bases and J by 6 bases, with 15 bases of the junction left unmatched. As DNA, the CDR3 is TGTGCCAGCACTATACCCGGGACAGGGTCCGGTGCCGGGGAGCTGTTTTTT. It specifies CASTIPGTGSGAGELFF.

This chain joins TRBV6-5 and TRBJ2-7; a possible D gene is TRBD2 (6 bases). CDR1 is MNHEY and CDR2 is SVGAGI in the germline V gene. The CDR3 sequence is 14 residues long. The V gene lost 3 bases and the J gene lost 1 base, with 10 bases spanning the gap. The CDR3 region is CASSYLAGSYEQYF. Written as DNA, the CDR3 is TGTGCCAGCAGTTATTTGGCGGGGTCCTACGAGCAGTACTTC.

The gene calls are TRBV6-5 and TRBJ1-1; no reliable D call. V lost 6 bases, J lost 2 bases, and 10 bases lay in between. The V gene's germline CDR1 is MNHEY and CDR2 SVGAGI. There are 13 residues in the CDR3. For the CDR3, the DNA is TGTGCCAGCAGCAGAACAGATAACACTGAAGCTTTCTTT. It yields the protein CASSRTDNTEAFF.

The chain recombines TRBV7-9 with TRBJ1-1; maybe TRBD1 (5 bases). CDR1 and CDR2 from the germline V gene are SEHNR and FQNEAQ (reference sequence). The CDR3 extends over 13 amino acids. Trimming stripped 5 bases from V and 6 bases from J, with 13 bases between. The CDR3 nucleotides read TGTGCCAGCAGCGCGGGGGAATGGGCTGAAGCTTTCTTT. Its translation: CASSAGEWAEAFF.

The chain joins TRBV10-1 to TRBJ1-2; no firm D call. The CDR3 contains 14 residues. Trimming shortened V by 4 bases and J by 1 base, and 10 bases separated the two germline ends. Germline CDR1 and CDR2: WNHNN and SYGVQD (reference sequence). CDR3 region: CASSAEGFNYGYTF. The DNA for the CDR3 is TGCGCCAGCAGTGCCGAGGGTTTTAACTATGGCTACACCTTC.